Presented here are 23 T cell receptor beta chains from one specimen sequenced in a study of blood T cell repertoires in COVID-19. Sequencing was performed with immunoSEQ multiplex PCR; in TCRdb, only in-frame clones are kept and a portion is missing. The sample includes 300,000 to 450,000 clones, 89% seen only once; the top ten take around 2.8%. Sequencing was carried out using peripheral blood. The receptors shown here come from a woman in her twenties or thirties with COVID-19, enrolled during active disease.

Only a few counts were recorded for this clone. The CDR3 bases are TGTGCCAGCAGTTCTCAGACAGGGGCATATGGCTACACCTTC. Protein sequence: CASSSQTGAYGYTF. V and J are TRBV27 and TRBJ1-2; TRBD1 matches at 8 bases. CDR3 length: 14 residues. The germline gives CDR1 MNHEY, CDR2 SMNVEV (reference sequence). Germline trimming cut 4 bases from V and 5 bases from J; bases unmatched to any gene: 6.

This CDR3 is CARRQGALGYGYTF. The CDR3 DNA reads as TGTGCCAGGAGACAGGGAGCGTTGGGCTATGGCTACACCTTC. The chain uses TRBV19 and TRBJ1-2, with 7 nucleotides matching TRBD1. Trimming removed 9 bases from V and 4 bases from J; junction bases left unmatched: 11. The V gene's germline CDR1 is LNHDA and CDR2 SQIVND (reference sequence). This CDR3 has 14 amino acids.

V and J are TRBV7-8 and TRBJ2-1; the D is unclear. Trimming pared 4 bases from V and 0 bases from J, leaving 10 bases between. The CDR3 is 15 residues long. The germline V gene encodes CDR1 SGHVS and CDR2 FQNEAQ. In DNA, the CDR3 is TGTGCCAGCAGCTCAGGTTCCGTCTCCTACAATGAGCAGTTCTTC. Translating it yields CASSSGSVSYNEQFF.

CDR3 nucleotide sequence: TGTGCCAGCAGCCGTCCGGGTTATGGCTACACCTTC. It is translated as CASSRPGYGYTF. The V and J genes are TRBV5-4 and TRBJ1-2, with no clear D. Germline V lookup: CDR1 SGHNT, CDR2 YYREEE (reference sequence). The germline V and J ends were trimmed by 4 bases and 5 bases, with 9 bases remaining between them. The CDR3 is 12 amino acids.

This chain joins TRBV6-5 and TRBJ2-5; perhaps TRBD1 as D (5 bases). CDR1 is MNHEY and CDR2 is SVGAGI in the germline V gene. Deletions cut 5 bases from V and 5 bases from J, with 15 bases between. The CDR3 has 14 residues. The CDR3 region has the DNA TGTGCCAGCAGTCGCGCCAGGGTTTCGGAGACCCAGTACTTC. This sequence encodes CASSRARVSETQYF.

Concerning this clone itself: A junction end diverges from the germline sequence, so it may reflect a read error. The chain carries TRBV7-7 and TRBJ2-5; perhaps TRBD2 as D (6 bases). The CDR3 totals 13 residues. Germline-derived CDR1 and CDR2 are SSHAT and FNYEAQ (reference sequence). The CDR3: CASSLGRRETQYF. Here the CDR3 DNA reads TGTGCTAGCAGCTTAGGGAGGCGGGAGACCCAGTACTTC. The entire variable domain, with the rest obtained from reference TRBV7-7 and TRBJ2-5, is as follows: GAGVSQSPRYKVTKRGQDVTLRCDPISSHATLYWYQQALGQGPEFLTYFNYEAQPDKSGLPSDRFSAERPEGSISTLTIQRTEQRDSAMYRCASSLGRRETQYFGPGTRLLVL.

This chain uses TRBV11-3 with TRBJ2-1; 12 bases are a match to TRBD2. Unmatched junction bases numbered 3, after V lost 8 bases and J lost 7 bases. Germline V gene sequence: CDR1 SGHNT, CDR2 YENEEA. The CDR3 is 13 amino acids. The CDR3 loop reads CASAGLAGNEQFF. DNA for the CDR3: TGTGCCAGCGCCGGACTAGCGGGGAATGAGCAGTTCTTC.

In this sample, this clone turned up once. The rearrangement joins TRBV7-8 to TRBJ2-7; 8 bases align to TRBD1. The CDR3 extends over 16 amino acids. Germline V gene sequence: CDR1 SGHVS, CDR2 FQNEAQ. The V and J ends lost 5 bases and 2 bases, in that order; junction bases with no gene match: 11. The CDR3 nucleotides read TGTGCCAGCAGCGCGCTACAGGGGGGTAGTCCCTACGAGCAGTACTTC. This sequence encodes CASSALQGGSPYEQYF.

CDR3 nucleotides: TGTGCCAGCAGCTTAGCGAAGATACAACGGGACAGGGGGTGGACTCAGCCCCAGCATTTT. It codes for CASSLAKIQRDRGWTQPQHF. The chain joins TRBV7-8 to TRBJ1-5; TRBD1 matches at 11 bases. Unmatched junction bases numbered 16, after V lost 0 bases and J lost 6 bases. The CDR3 runs to 20 residues. Germline V gene lookup returns CDR1 SGHVS and CDR2 FQNEAQ.

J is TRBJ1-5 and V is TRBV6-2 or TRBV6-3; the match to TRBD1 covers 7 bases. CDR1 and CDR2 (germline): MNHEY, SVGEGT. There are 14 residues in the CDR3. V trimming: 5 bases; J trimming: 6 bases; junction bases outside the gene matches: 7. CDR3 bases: TGTGCCAGCAGTCCCGGACAGGACAGTCAGCCCCAGCATTTT. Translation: CASSPGQDSQPQHF.

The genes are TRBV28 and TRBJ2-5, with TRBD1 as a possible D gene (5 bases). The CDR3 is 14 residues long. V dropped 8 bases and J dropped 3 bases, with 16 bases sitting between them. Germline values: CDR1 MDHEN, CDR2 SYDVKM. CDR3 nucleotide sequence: TGTGCCAGCGGCCCCGGACATCTTGAAGAGACCCAGTACTTC. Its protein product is CASGPGHLEETQYF.

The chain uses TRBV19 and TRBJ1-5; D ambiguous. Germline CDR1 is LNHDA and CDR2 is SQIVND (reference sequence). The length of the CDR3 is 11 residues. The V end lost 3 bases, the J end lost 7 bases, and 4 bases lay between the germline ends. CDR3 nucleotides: TGTGCCAGTAGTATCGGGCAGCCCCAGCATTTT. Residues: CASSIGQPQHF.

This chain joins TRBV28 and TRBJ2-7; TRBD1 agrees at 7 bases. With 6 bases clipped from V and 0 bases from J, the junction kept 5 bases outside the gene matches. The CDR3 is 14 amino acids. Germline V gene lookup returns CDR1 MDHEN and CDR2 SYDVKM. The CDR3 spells CASRGTALSYEQYF. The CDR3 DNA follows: TGTGCCAGCAGGGGGACAGCTCTCTCCTACGAGCAGTACTTC.

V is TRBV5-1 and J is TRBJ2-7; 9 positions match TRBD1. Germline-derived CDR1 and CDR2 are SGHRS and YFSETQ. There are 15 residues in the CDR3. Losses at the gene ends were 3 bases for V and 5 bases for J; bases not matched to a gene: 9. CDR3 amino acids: CASSYRDRVLDEQYF. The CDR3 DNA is TGCGCCAGCAGCTACCGGGACAGGGTGCTCGACGAGCAGTACTTC. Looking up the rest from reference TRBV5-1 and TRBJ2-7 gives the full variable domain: KAGVTQTPRYLIKTRGQQVTLSCSPISGHRSVSWYQQTPGQGLQFLFEYFSETQRNKGNFPGRFSGRQFSNSRSEMNVSTLELGDSALYLCASSYRDRVLDEQYFGPGTRLTVT.

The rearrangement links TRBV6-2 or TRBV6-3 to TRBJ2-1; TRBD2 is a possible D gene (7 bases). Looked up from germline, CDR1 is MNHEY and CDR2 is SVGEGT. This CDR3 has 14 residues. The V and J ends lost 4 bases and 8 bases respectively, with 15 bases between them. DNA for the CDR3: TGTGCCAGCAGTTTGCGGGGGCAGGGCGATGAGCAGTTCTTC. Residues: CASSLRGQGDEQFF.

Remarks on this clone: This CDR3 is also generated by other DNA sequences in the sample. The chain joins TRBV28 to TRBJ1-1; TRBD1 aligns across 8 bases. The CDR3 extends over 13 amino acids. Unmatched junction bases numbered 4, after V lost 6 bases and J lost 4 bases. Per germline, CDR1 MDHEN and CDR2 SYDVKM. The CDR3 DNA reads TGTGCCAGCAGCTTAACAGGGGGCACTGAAGCTTTCTTT. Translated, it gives CASSLTGGTEAFF.

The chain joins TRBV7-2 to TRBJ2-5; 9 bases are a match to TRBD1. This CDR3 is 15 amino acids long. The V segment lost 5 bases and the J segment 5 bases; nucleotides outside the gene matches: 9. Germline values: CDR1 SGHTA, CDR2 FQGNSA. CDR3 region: CASSPHGQGSETQYF. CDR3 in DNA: TGTGCCAGCAGCCCACACGGACAGGGGAGCGAGACCCAGTACTTC.

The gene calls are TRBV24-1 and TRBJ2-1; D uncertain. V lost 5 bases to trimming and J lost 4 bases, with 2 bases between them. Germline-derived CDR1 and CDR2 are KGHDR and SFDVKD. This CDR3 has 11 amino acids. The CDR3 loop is CATSVYNEQFF. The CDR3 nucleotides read TGTGCCACCAGTGTATACAATGAGCAGTTCTTC.

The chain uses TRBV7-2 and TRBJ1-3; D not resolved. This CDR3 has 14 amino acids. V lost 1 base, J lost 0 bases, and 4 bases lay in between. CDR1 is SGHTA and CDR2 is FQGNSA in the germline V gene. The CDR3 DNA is TGTGCCAGCAGCTTAGATATCTCTGGAAACACCATATATTTT. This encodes CASSLDISGNTIYF.

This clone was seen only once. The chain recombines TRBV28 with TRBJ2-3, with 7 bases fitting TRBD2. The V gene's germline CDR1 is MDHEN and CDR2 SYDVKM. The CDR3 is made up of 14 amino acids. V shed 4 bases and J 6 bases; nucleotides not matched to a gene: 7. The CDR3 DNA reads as TGTGCCAGCAGTTGGGGACTACCCCCCGATACGCAGTATTTT. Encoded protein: CASSWGLPPDTQYF.

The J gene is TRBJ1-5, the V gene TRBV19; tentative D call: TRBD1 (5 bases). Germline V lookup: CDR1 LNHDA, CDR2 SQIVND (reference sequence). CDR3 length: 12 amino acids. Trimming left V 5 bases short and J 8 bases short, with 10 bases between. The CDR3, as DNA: TGTGCCAGTAGTCACCCGGGGGAGCCCCAGCATTTT. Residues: CASSHPGEPQHF.

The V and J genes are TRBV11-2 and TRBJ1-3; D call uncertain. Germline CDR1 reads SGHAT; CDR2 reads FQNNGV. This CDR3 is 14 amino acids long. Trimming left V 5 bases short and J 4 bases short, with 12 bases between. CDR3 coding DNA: TGTGCCAGCAGCCGGAACCTACAGGGAAACACCATATATTTT. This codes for CASSRNLQGNTIYF.

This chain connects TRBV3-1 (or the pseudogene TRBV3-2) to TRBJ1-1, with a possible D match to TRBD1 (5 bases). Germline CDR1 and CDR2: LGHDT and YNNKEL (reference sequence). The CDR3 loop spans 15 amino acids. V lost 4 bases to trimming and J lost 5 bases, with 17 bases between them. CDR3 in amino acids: CASSPIDGGGTEAFF. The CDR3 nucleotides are TGTGCCAGCAGCCCCATAGACGGGGGTGGAACTGAAGCTTTCTTT.